The source of this TCR beta chain is a study of cytotoxic CD8 clonotypes in ibrutinib-treated CLL. Study-wide results and limits: A rise in clonality was seen at ibrutinib response, and a fall back toward baseline was seen at progression. Clonality (at baseline) was higher than in age-matched healthy donors and tracked circulating CD8+ T-cell counts.

The repertoire was sequenced with immunoSEQ multiplex PCR; TCRdb's copy has only in-frame clones and lacks some. The sample shows about 300,000 clones, over 60% of them seen only once. This CDR3 has 15 amino acids. Germline V gene lookup returns CDR1 SGHDT and CDR2 YYEEEE. The germline V and J ends were trimmed by 0 bases and 0 bases, with 10 bases remaining between them. Note on this clone: Its antigen is unknown.

The sequence came from a human donor with chronic lymphocytic leukemia. V is TRBV5-6 and J is TRBJ2-7, with a weak D call TRBD1 (5 bases). The specimen comprised PBMCs, sampled after 36 months of ibrutinib treatment. The CDR3 DNA follows: TGTGCCAGCAGCTTGGAGGGGCGCCACTCCTACGAGCAGTACTTC. This encodes CASSLEGRHSYEQYF. Full variable domain (outside the CDR3, taken from reference TRBV5-6 and TRBJ2-7): DAGVTQSPTHLIKTRGQQVTLRCSPKSGHDTVSWYQQALGQGPQFIFQYYEEEERQRGNFPDRFSGHQFPNYSSELNVNALLLGDSALYLCASSLEGRHSYEQYFGPGTRLTVT.